This T cell receptor beta chain was identified in a study of control samples from healthy donors and cancer patients. V was trimmed by 0 bases and J by 4 bases, leaving 13 bases between them. The CDR3 is 16 residues long. CDR1 SGDLS and CDR2 YYNGEE come from the germline V gene. Libraries were prepared by immunoSEQ multiplex PCR; TCRdb keeps only in-frame clonotypes and omits some of them. There are some 130,000 clones in the sample; 85% to 95% occur only once, and more than 1.5% lies in the top ten. This clone has just one count. The chain couples TRBV9 to TRBJ1-4; D is uncertain. This TCR was recovered from a man aged 50 to 60 with head and neck cancer. Source material: PBMCs. The CDR3 region is CASSVGIGEGNEKLFF. The DNA for the CDR3 is TGTGCCAGCAGCGTAGGGATCGGGGAGGGTAATGAAAAACTGTTTTTT.